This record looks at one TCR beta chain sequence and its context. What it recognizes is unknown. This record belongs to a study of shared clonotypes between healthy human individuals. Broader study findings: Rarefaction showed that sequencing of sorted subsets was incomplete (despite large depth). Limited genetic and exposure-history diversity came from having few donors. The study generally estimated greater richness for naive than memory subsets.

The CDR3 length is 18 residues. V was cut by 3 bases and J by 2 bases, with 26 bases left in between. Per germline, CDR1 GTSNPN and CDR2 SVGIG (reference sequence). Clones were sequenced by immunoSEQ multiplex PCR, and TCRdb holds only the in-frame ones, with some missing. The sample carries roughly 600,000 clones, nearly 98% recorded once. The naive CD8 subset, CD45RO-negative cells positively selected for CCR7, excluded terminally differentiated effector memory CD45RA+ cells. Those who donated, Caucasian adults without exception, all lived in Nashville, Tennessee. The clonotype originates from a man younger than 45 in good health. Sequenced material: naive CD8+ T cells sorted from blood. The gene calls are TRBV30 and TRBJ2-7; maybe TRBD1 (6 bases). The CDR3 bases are TGTGCCTGGAGCTCGAGCTGGGGGTTCGGGACAAGAACCTACGAGCAGTACTTC. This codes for CAWSSSWGFGTRTYEQYF.